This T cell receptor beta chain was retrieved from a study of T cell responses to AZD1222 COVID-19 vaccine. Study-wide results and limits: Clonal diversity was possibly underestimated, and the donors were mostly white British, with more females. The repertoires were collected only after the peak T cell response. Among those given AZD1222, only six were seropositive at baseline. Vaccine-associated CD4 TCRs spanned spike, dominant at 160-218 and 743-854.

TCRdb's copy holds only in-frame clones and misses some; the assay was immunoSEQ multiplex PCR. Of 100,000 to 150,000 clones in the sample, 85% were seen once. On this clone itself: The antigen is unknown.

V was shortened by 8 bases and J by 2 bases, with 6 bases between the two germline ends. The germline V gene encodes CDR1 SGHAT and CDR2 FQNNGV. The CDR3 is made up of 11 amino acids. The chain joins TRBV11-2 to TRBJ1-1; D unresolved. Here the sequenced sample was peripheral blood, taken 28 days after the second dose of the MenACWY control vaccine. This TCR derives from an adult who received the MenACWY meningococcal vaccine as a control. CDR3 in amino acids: CASFLNTEAFF. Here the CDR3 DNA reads TGTGCCAGCTTTTTAAACACTGAAGCTTTCTTT.